This T cell receptor beta chain was recovered during a study of T cells in Graves' hyperthyroidism and ophthalmopathy. After removal of 1 base from V and 3 bases from J, the junction contained 8 bases not matched to a gene. The CDR3 is 17 amino acids. Germline assignment: CDR1 SGHKS and CDR2 YYEKEE (reference sequence). The TCR beta CDR3 regions underwent amplification using RNA transcripts as the source. First-round RT-PCR with HTBI primers amplified the TCR CDR3 region. TCRdb re-analysed the multiplex PCR reads in MiXCR, keeping a single row per CDR3 protein. The data hold hundreds of thousands of distinct CDR3 sequences, with 16% observed a single time. As to this clonotype: Its antigen is not identified.

Study outcomes and limitations: A median 6.5 months before onset, the model predicted ophthalmopathy.

Sequenced material: blood. The source of this sequence is a woman aged 30 to 39 with Graves' hyperthyroidism. The chain has TRBV5-5 and TRBJ1-5; 9 bases line up with TRBD1. The CDR3 DNA reads as TGTGCCAGCAGCTTGAGACCCGGGACAGGGCTCAATCAGCCCCAGCATTTT. Protein sequence: CASSLRPGTGLNQPQHF.